The 30 T cell receptor beta chains reported below all come from one sample, sequenced in a study of CD8 T cells in ankylosing spondylitis. TCRdb analysed the 5' RACE reads with MiXCR anew, one entry per CDR3 protein. The table lists 100,000 to 150,000 distinct CDR3 sequences, roughly 6.6% of them singletons, with 10% to 15% in the top ten. Material: blood, either unsorted or a sorted T cell fraction (not recorded which). All receptors derive from a male donor with ankylosing spondylitis or in good health (not recorded which).

Many counts were recorded for this clonotype. The rearrangement links TRBV5-1 to TRBJ2-3; 10 bases align to TRBD1. Trimming removed 7 bases from V and 3 bases from J; junction bases left unmatched: 5. The CDR3 sequence is 14 residues long. Germline loops: CDR1 SGHRS, CDR2 YFSETQ. As DNA, the CDR3 is TGCGCCAGCGGGAGGACAGGGGGTACAGATACGCAGTATTTT. This translates into CASGRTGGTDTQYF. Based on the CDR3 plus reference TRBV5-1 and TRBJ2-3, the full variable domain is KAGVTQTPRYLIKTRGQQVTLSCSPISGHRSVSWYQQTPGQGLQFLFEYFSETQRNKGNFPGRFSGRQFSNSRSEMNVSTLELGDSALYLCASGRTGGTDTQYFGPGTRLTVL.

This clonotype has ten or more counts. J is TRBJ1-4 and V is TRBV29-1, with TRBD1 matching 9 bases. The CDR3 has 14 amino acids. After removal of 2 bases from V and 10 bases from J, the junction contained 8 bases not matched to a gene. Per germline, CDR1 SQVTM and CDR2 ANQGSEA. CDR3 in DNA: TGCAGCGTTGAACCCCGGACAGGGGTGGGAAAACTGTTTTTT. Translation: CSVEPRTGVGKLFF. Full variable domain (missing parts from reference TRBV29-1 and TRBJ1-4): SAVISQKPSRDICQRGTSLTIQCQVDSQVTMMFWYRQQPGQSLTLIATANQGSEATYESGFVIDKFPISRPNLTFSTLTVSNMSPEDSSIYLCSVEPRTGVGKLFFGSGTQLSVL.

This clonotype was observed at least ten times. The chain couples TRBV29-1 to TRBJ1-1, with D perhaps matching TRBD1 (6 bases). Germline lookup yields CDR1 SQVTM and CDR2 ANQGSEA. The CDR3 has 13 amino acids. Trimming left V 6 bases short and J 3 bases short, with 14 bases between. The CDR3 DNA reads TGCAGCGTACGGGGGGCAGTTGACACTGAAGCTTTCTTT. Its translation is CSVRGAVDTEAFF.

This clonotype appeared many times. V and J are TRBV5-1 and TRBJ1-4; no clear D gene. Trimming stripped 4 bases from V and 8 bases from J, with 12 bases between. CDR3 size: 13 residues. CDR1 and CDR2 (germline): SGHRS, YFSETQ. The CDR3 reads CASSVGPGEKLFF. As DNA, the CDR3 is TGCGCCAGCAGCGTCGGGCCCGGAGAAAAACTGTTTTTT.

This clonotype came up many times. The chain recombines TRBV7-9 with TRBJ1-1; D ambiguous. Trimming pared 6 bases from V and 1 base from J, leaving 6 bases between. Germline V gene lookup returns CDR1 SEHNR and CDR2 FQNEAQ (reference sequence). This CDR3 contains 12 residues. CDR3 in DNA: TGTGCCAGCAGATTATGGAACACTGAAGCTTTCTTT. Its protein product is CASRLWNTEAFF. The full variable domain, completed using reference TRBV7-9 and TRBJ1-1, is DTGVSQNPRHKITKRGQNVTFRCDPISEHNRLYWYRQTLGQGPEFLTYFQNEAQLEKSRLLSDRFSAERPKGSFSTLEIQRTEQGDSAMYLCASRLWNTEAFFGQGTRLTVV.

This clonotype was detected ten times or more. The chain couples TRBV20-1 to TRBJ1-2; unclear D gene. The V end lost 3 bases, the J end lost 4 bases, and 18 bases lay between the germline ends. The germline gives CDR1 DFQATT, CDR2 SNEGSKA (reference sequence). The CDR3 runs to 15 residues. The chain's CDR3 is CSASLRARAGYGYTF. CDR3 nucleotide sequence: TGCAGTGCTAGTCTCCGGGCCCGGGCGGGCTATGGCTACACCTTC.

This clonotype was counted between two and nine times. V and J are TRBV7-2 and TRBJ2-2; TRBD2 aligns across 7 bases. Germline values: CDR1 SGHTA, CDR2 FQGNSA. J was trimmed by 3 bases and V by 5 bases; bases with no gene match: 21. This CDR3 is built from 20 residues. CDR3 region: CASSARLPRLVRGDTGELFF. The CDR3 DNA reads as TGTGCCAGCAGCGCCCGGCTCCCACGACTTGTCCGGGGGGACACCGGGGAGCTGTTTTTT.

The CDR3 bases are TGCAGTGCTAGAGACCTACCGGGACTAGCGAAATACGAGCAGTACTTC. Translation gives CSARDLPGLAKYEQYF. V usage is TRBV20-1 and J usage is TRBJ2-7; 10 nucleotides align to TRBD2. After removal of 0 bases from V and 4 bases from J, the junction contained 9 bases not matched to a gene. This CDR3 comprises 16 residues. Germline V gene lookup returns CDR1 DFQATT and CDR2 SNEGSKA (reference sequence).

This clonotype came up many times. The rearrangement links TRBV7-9 to TRBJ2-7, with D maybe TRBD1 (6 bases). From germline, CDR1 is SEHNR and CDR2 FQNEAQ (reference sequence). The V end was cut by 5 bases, the J end by 0 bases, with 8 bases between. This CDR3 region has 13 residues. As DNA, the CDR3 is TGTGCCAGCAGCGGGACATACTCCTACGAGCAGTACTTC. Translation: CASSGTYSYEQYF.

This clonotype has at least ten counts. V and J are TRBV7-9 and TRBJ2-5; D not certain. The CDR3 has 14 residues. Per germline, CDR1 SEHNR and CDR2 FQNEAQ (reference sequence). V dropped 2 bases and J dropped 1 base, with 8 bases sitting between them. CDR3 amino acids: CASSLIIPQETQYF. The CDR3 DNA sequence: TGTGCCAGCAGCTTAATCATCCCCCAAGAGACCCAGTACTTC.

This clonotype showed up many times. The CDR3 nucleotides read TGTGCCATCATCGCGGGAACCACTGAAGCTTTCTTT. Its translation is CAIIAGTTEAFF. This rearrangement joins TRBV7-9 to TRBJ1-1; unclear D gene. The CDR3 runs to 12 residues. Germline V gives CDR1 SEHNR, CDR2 FQNEAQ (reference sequence). V lost 10 bases, J lost 4 bases, and 13 bases lay in between. The whole variable domain, filled in from reference TRBV7-9 and TRBJ1-1, reads DTGVSQNPRHKITKRGQNVTFRCDPISEHNRLYWYRQTLGQGPEFLTYFQNEAQLEKSRLLSDRFSAERPKGSFSTLEIQRTEQGDSAMYLCAIIAGTTEAFFGQGTRLTVV.

This clonotype was seen at least ten times. The rearrangement joins TRBV7-2 to TRBJ2-7; D gene uncertain. Germline CDR1 SGHTA, CDR2 FQGNSA. CDR3 length: 13 residues. The germline V and J ends were trimmed by 1 base and 6 bases, with 10 bases remaining between them. DNA for the CDR3: TGTGCCAGCAGCTTAGATATCTGGCTCGAGCAGTACTTC. This encodes CASSLDIWLEQYF.

At least ten counts were recorded for this clonotype. The CDR3 sequence: CASSLARQDTQYF. As DNA, the CDR3 is TGTGCCAGCAGTTTAGCGCGTCAGGATACGCAGTATTTT. The rearrangement uses TRBV12-3 or TRBV12-4 and TRBJ2-3; D gene uncertain. This CDR3 region has 13 residues. V lost 0 bases and J lost 6, with 7 bases in between.

There are many counts of this clonotype. The V gene is TRBV5-1, the J gene TRBJ1-1; TRBD1 might be the D (6 bases). Trimming removed 4 bases from V and 0 bases from J, with 13 bases in between. CDR1 is SGHRS, CDR2 YFSETQ, per germline. The CDR3 spans 15 residues. The CDR3 region is CASSLWTAMNTEAFF. DNA of the CDR3: TGCGCCAGCAGCCTTTGGACAGCTATGAACACTGAAGCTTTCTTT. The full variable domain, its missing parts supplied by reference TRBV5-1 and TRBJ1-1, is KAGVTQTPRYLIKTRGQQVTLSCSPISGHRSVSWYQQTPGQGLQFLFEYFSETQRNKGNFPGRFSGRQFSNSRSEMNVSTLELGDSALYLCASSLWTAMNTEAFFGQGTRLTVV.

In this sample, this clonotype turned up many times. The J gene is TRBJ2-7, the V gene TRBV5-1; 8 bases are a match to TRBD1. V was pared by 0 bases and J by 5 bases, with 4 bases of the junction left unmatched. This CDR3 region has 14 residues. Per germline, CDR1 SGHRS and CDR2 YFSETQ. The CDR3 DNA follows: TGCGCCAGCAGCTTGGGTGACAGGGGCCACGAGCAGTACTTC. It yields the protein CASSLGDRGHEQYF.

This clonotype was picked up many times. The chain joins TRBV5-1 to TRBJ2-3; 9 nucleotides line up with TRBD1. From germline, CDR1 is SGHRS and CDR2 YFSETQ. The CDR3 extends over 13 amino acids. Losses at the gene ends were 4 bases for V and 9 bases for J; bases not matched to a gene: 6. CDR3 amino acids: CASSPTGGETQYF. The CDR3 DNA reads TGCGCCAGCAGCCCAACAGGGGGCGAGACGCAGTATTTT.

This clonotype was seen many times. The chain couples TRBV5-6 to TRBJ2-7, with D possibly being TRBD2 (7 bases). This CDR3 is 13 amino acids long. Between the trimmed V and J ends, which lost 4 bases and 3 bases, there was a span of 11 bases. Germline CDR1 reads SGHDT; CDR2 reads YYEEEE. In nucleotides, the CDR3 is TGTGCCAGCAGCCGCGGGGGCGACTACGAGCAGTACTTC. Its translation is CASSRGGDYEQYF.

In its sample, this clonotype was seen many times. The chain carries TRBV6-4 and TRBJ2-3, with D possibly being TRBD2 (7 bases). This CDR3 is built from 16 residues. V gave up 6 bases and J gave up 1 base, with 17 bases separating them. Germline CDR1 is MRHNA and CDR2 is SNTAGT. CDR3 sequence: CASSPSRGGGTDTQYF. In DNA, the CDR3 is TGTGCCAGCAGCCCTTCGAGGGGGGGCGGCACAGATACGCAGTATTTT.

This clonotype was seen at least ten times. Germline and junction disagree at one end, which may indicate a read error. The rearrangement uses TRBV15 and TRBJ1-5; TRBD1 is a possible D gene (5 bases). The CDR3 consists of 14 residues. CDR1 and CDR2 from the germline V gene are LNHNV and YYDKDF (reference sequence). DNA for the CDR3: TGTGCCACCAGAAGAGGGGAACCCTCTCAGCCCCAGCATTTT. Translated, it gives CATRRGEPSQPQHF.

This clonotype was seen repeatedly, ten times or more. V gene TRBV6-2 or TRBV6-3 combines with J gene TRBJ2-1; TRBD2 agrees at 7 bases. This CDR3 contains 15 residues. Germline CDR1 MNHEY, CDR2 SVGEGT. J was trimmed by 8 bases and V by 6 bases; bases with no gene match: 13. CDR3 nucleotides: TGTGCCAGCAGCCGCCCCGGGACTACCGATCATGAGCAGTTCTTC. Amino acid sequence: CASSRPGTTDHEQFF.

This clonotype came up many times. The rearrangement links TRBV10-2 to TRBJ2-1; 8 bases agree with TRBD2. Germline CDR1 is WSHSY and CDR2 is SAAADI. This CDR3 has 14 amino acids. With V trimmed by 1 base and J by 9 bases, 5 bases remained unmatched. This chain's CDR3 is CASSELSGGGEQFF. The CDR3, as DNA: TGCGCCAGCAGTGAGTTGTCGGGGGGGGGTGAGCAGTTCTTC.

This clonotype was observed many times. This rearrangement joins TRBV20-1 to TRBJ2-7; perhaps D is TRBD1 or TRBD2 (5 bases each). In germline, CDR1 is DFQATT, CDR2 SNEGSKA (reference sequence). V was trimmed by 3 bases and J by 6 bases, leaving 9 bases between them. CDR3 length: 11 amino acids. DNA for the CDR3: TGCAGTGCTAGCGTTGGGACCGAGCAGTACTTC. Translation gives CSASVGTEQYF.

In this sample, this clonotype turned up many times. The chain is built from TRBV5-1 and TRBJ2-1; D gene ambiguous. V was clipped by 0 bases and J by 7 bases, with 11 bases between them. There are 14 residues in the CDR3. CDR1 is SGHRS, CDR2 YFSETQ, per germline. The CDR3, as DNA: TGCGCCAGCAGCTTGGCCCTGGAGAGGAATGAGCAGTTCTTC. As protein: CASSLALERNEQFF.

There are many counts of this clonotype. V and J are TRBV5-1 and TRBJ1-3; 9 positions match TRBD1. Losses at the gene ends were 3 bases for V and 3 bases for J; bases not matched to a gene: 7. The length of the CDR3 is 16 residues. Germline V CDR1 and CDR2: SGHRS, YFSETQ. The CDR3 region is CASSWSGTGNGNTIYF. CDR3 nucleotides: TGCGCCAGCAGCTGGTCCGGGACAGGGAATGGAAACACCATATATTTT.

This clonotype was detected only a few times. V is TRBV6-2 or TRBV6-3 and J is TRBJ2-3; no clear D. The CDR3 extends over 12 amino acids. Looked up from germline, CDR1 is MNHEY and CDR2 is SVGEGT. Trimming removed 2 bases from V and 2 bases from J, with 2 bases in between. The CDR3 sequence: CASSYTTDTQYF. CDR3 nucleotide sequence: TGTGCCAGCAGTTACACCACAGATACGCAGTATTTT.

At least ten counts were recorded for this clonotype. This rearrangement joins TRBV2 to TRBJ2-5; D gene unclear. Trimming removed 4 bases at V and 3 bases at J, with 12 bases between. There are 14 residues in the CDR3. From germline, CDR1 is SNHLY and CDR2 FYNNEI. The CDR3 coding sequence is TGTGCCAGCAGTGTGATGCAGGCTAAAGAGACCCAGTACTTC. It yields the protein CASSVMQAKETQYF. The variable domain in full, with the rest retrieved from reference TRBV2 and TRBJ2-5, is EPEVTQTPSHQVTQMGQEVILRCVPISNHLYFYWYRQILGQKVEFLVSFYNNEISEKSEIFDDQFSVERPDGSNFTLKIRSTKLEDSAMYFCASSVMQAKETQYFGPGTRLLVL.

This clonotype was recorded many times. V gene TRBV11-2 combines with J gene TRBJ2-3; 11 nucleotides line up with TRBD1. V dropped 4 bases and J dropped 6; count of bases not matched to a gene: 3. Germline V lookup: CDR1 SGHAT, CDR2 FQNNGV. The CDR3 loop spans 14 amino acids. Here the CDR3 reads CASSWTGGPDTQYF. DNA of the CDR3: TGTGCCAGCAGCTGGACAGGGGGCCCCGATACGCAGTATTTT.

This clonotype has a count of ten or more. The rearrangement uses TRBV12-5 and TRBJ2-7, with 7 bases aligning to TRBD1. Trimming at V came to 7 bases and at J to 4 bases, leaving 10 bases not matched to a gene. This CDR3 comprises 14 residues. The germline gives CDR1 LGHNT, CDR2 FRNRAP. In DNA form, the CDR3 reads TGTGCTAGTGTCAACACGGACAGGAGGTACGAGCAGTACTTC. This translates into CASVNTDRRYEQYF.

Ten or more counts support this clonotype. The chain links TRBV28 to TRBJ1-1; D unclear. The germline V gene encodes CDR1 MDHEN and CDR2 SYDVKM. The ends were cut back, 0 bases at V and 3 bases at J, with 8 bases in the middle. The CDR3 covers 14 residues. The CDR3 region is CASSLWLMDTEAFF. CDR3 bases: TGTGCCAGCAGTTTATGGCTTATGGACACTGAAGCTTTCTTT.

This clonotype was picked up many times. The rearrangement uses TRBV20-1 and TRBJ2-1; 8 bases map to TRBD1. Germline V gives CDR1 DFQATT, CDR2 SNEGSKA (reference sequence). The CDR3 totals 15 residues. V lost 4 bases, J lost 4 bases, and 9 bases stayed unmatched. This CDR3 reads CSATSGGSGYNEQFF. As DNA, the CDR3 is TGCAGTGCTACTTCAGGGGGCTCAGGGTACAATGAGCAGTTCTTC.